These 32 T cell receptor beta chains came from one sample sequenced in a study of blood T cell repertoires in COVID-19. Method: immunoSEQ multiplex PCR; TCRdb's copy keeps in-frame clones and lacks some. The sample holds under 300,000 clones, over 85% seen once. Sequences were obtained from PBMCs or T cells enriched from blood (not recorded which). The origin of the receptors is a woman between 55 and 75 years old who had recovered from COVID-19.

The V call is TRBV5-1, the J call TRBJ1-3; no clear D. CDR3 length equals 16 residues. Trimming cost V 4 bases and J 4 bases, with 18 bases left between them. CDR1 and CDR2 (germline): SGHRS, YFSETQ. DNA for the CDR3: TGCGCCAGCAGCCCAGGATCGCGGGTCGAGGGAAACACCATATATTTT. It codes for CASSPGSRVEGNTIYF.

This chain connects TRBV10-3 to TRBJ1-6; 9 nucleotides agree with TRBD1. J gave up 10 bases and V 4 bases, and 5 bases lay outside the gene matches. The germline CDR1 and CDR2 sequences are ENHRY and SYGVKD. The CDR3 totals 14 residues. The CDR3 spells CAISGTGGRSPLHF. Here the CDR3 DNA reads TGTGCCATCAGTGGAACAGGGGGCAGATCACCCCTCCACTTT.

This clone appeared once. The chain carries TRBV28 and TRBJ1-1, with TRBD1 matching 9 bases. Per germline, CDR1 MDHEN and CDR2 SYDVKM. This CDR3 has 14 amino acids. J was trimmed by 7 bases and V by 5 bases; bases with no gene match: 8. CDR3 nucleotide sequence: TGTGCCAGCAGTGCCGGGACAGGGATTGTTGAAGCTTTCTTT. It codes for CASSAGTGIVEAFF.

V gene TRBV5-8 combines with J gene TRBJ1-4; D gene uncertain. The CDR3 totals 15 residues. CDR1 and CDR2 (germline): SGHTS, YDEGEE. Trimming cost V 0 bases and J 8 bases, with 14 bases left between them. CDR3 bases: TGTGCCAGCAGCTTGGAGTACGGGAACGGAGAAAAACTGTTTTTT. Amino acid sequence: CASSLEYGNGEKLFF. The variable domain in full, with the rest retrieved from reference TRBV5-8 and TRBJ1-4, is EAGVTQSPTHLIKTRGQQATLRCSPISGHTSVYWYQQALGLGLQFLLWYDEGEERNRGNFPPRFSGRQFPNYSSELNVNALELEDSALYLCASSLEYGNGEKLFFGSGTQLSVL.

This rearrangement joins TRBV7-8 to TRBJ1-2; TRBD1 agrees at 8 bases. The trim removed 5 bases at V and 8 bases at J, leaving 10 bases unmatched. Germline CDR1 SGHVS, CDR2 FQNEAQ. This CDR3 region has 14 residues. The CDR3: CASSQIRQGQGYTF. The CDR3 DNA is TGTGCCAGCAGCCAAATAAGACAGGGGCAAGGCTACACCTTC. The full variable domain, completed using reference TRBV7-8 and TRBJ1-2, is GAGVSQSPRYKVAKRGQDVALRCDPISGHVSLFWYQQALGQGPEFLTYFQNEAQLDKSGLPSDRFFAERPEGSVSTLKIQRTQQEDSAVYLCASSQIRQGQGYTFGSGTRLTVV.

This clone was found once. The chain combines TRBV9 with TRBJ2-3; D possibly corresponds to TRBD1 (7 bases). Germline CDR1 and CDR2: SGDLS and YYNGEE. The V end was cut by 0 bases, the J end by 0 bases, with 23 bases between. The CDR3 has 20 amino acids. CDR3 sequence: CASSVGESQGGFFSTDTQYF. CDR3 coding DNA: TGTGCCAGCAGCGTAGGAGAGTCGCAGGGGGGTTTCTTTAGCACAGATACGCAGTATTTT.

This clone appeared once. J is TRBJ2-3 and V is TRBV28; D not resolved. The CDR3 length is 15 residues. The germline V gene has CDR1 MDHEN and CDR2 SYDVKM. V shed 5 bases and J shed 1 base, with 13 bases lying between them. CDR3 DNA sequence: TGTGCCAGCAGTGCCGATTATGCGGGCACAGATACGCAGTATTTT. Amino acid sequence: CASSADYAGTDTQYF.

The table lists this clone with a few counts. The CDR3 is CASSHRNQPQHF. CDR3 sequence (DNA): TGTGCCAGTAGTCACAGAAATCAGCCCCAGCATTTT. The rearrangement links TRBV19 to TRBJ1-5; D is uncertain. The CDR3 loop spans 12 amino acids. The V and J ends lost 5 bases and 4 bases respectively, with 6 bases between them. Germline loops: CDR1 LNHDA, CDR2 SQIVND (reference sequence).

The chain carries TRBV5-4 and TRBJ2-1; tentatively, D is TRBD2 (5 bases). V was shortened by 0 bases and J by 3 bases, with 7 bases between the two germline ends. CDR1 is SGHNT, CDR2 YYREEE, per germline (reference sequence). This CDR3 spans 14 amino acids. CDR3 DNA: TGTGCCAGCAGCTTGGACGGGGACTACAATGAGCAGTTCTTC. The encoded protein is CASSLDGDYNEQFF. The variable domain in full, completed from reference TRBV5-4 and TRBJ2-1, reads ETGVTQSPTHLIKTRGQQVTLRCSSQSGHNTVSWYQQALGQGPQFIFQYYREEENGRGNFPPRFSGLQFPNYSSELNVNALELDDSALYLCASSLDGDYNEQFFGPGTRLTVL.

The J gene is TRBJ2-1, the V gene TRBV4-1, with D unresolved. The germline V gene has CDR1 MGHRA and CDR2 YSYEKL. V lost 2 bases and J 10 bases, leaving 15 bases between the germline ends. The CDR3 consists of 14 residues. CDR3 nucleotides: TGCGCCAGCAGCCAACCCGCGGAAGAACGGGAGCAGTTCTTC. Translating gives CASSQPAEEREQFF.

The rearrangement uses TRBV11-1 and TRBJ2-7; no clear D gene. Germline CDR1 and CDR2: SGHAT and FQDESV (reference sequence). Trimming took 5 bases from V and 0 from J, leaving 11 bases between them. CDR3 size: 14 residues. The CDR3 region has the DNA TGTGCCAGCAGCCTCTCTCGGAGCTCCTACGAGCAGTACTTC. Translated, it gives CASSLSRSSYEQYF.

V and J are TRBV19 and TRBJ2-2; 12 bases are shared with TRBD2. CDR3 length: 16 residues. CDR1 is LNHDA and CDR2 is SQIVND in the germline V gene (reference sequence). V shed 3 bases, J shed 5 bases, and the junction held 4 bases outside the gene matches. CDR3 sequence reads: CASSILAGGPTGELFF. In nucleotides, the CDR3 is TGTGCCAGTAGTATTCTAGCGGGAGGGCCTACCGGGGAGCTGTTTTTT.

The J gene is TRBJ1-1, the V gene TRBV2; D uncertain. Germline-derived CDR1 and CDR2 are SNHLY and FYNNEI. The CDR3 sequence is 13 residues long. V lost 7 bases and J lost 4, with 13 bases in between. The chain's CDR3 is CASNREARTEAFF. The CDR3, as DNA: TGTGCCAGCAACCGTGAGGCCCGCACTGAAGCTTTCTTT.

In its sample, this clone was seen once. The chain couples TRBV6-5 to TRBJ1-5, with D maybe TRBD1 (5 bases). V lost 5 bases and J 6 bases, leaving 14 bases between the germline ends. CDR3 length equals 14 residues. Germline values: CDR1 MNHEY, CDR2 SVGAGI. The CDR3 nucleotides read TGTGCCAGCAGTCATCGACAGTGGGGTCAGCCCCAGCATTTT. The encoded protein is CASSHRQWGQPQHF.

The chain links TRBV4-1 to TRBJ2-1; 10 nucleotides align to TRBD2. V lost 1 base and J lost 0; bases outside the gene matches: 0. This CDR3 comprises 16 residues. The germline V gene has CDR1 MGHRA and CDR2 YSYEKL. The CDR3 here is CASSQASGSSYNEQFF. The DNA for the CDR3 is TGCGCCAGCAGCCAAGCTAGCGGGAGCTCCTACAATGAGCAGTTCTTC.

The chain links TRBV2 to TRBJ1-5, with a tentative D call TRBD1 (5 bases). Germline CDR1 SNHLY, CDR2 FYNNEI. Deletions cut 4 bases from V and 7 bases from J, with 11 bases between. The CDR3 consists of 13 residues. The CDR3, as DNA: TGTGCCAGCAGTGTGGGGGGTGGACAGCCCCAGCATTTT. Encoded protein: CASSVGGGQPQHF.

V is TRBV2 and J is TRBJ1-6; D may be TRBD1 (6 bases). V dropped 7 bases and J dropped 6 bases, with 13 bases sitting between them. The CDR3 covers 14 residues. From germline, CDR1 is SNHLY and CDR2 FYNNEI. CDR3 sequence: CASTTGQGNSPLHF. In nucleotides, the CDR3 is TGTGCCAGCACAACAGGGCAGGGTAATTCACCCCTCCACTTT.

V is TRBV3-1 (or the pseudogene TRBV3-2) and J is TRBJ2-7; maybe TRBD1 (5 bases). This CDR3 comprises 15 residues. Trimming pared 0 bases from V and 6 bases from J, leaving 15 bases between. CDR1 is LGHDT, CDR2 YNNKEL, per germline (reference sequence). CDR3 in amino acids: CASSQDPLQGGEQYF. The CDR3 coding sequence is TGTGCCAGCAGCCAAGATCCTCTCCAGGGCGGCGAGCAGTACTTC.

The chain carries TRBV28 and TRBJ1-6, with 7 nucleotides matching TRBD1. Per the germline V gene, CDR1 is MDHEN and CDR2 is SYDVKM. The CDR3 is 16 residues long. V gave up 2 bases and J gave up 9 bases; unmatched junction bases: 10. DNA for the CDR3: TGTGCCAGCAGTTTACCGCGACAGGGACTCAGTTCACCCCTCCACTTT. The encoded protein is CASSLPRQGLSSPLHF. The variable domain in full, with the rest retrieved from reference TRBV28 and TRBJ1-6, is DVKVTQSSRYLVKRTGEKVFLECVQDMDHENMFWYRQDPGLGLRLIYFSYDVKMKEKGDIPEGYSVSREKKERFSLILESASTNQTSMYLCASSLPRQGLSSPLHFGNGTRLTVT.

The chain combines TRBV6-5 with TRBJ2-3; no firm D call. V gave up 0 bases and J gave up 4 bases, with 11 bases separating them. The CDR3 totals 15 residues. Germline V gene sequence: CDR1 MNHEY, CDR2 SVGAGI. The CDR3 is CASSYSRAEADTQYF. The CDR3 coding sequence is TGTGCCAGCAGTTACTCGAGAGCAGAGGCAGATACGCAGTATTTT.

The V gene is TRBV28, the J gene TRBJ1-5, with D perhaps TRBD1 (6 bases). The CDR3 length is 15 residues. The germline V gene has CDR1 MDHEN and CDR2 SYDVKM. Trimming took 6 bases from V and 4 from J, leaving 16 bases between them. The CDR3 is CASSRADRSNQPQHF. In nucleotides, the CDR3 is TGTGCCAGCAGCCGAGCCGACAGGAGTAATCAGCCCCAGCATTTT.

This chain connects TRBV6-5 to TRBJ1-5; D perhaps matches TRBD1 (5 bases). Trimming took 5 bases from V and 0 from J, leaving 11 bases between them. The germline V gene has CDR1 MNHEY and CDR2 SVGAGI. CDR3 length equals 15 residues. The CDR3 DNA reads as TGTGCCAGCAGTCGCCAGGGTTATAGCAATCAGCCCCAGCATTTT. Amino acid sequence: CASSRQGYSNQPQHF.

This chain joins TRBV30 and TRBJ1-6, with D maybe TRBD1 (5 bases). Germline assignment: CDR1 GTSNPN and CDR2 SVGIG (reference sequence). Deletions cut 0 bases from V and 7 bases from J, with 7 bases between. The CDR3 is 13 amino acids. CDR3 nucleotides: TGTGCCTGGAGTGTACAGGCCAATTCACCCCTCCACTTT. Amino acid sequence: CAWSVQANSPLHF.

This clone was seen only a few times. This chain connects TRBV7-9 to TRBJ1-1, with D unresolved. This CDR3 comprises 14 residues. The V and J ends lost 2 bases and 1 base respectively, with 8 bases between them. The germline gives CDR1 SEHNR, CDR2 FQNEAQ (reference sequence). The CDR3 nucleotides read TGTGCCAGCAGCTTATACAGCAAGAACACTGAAGCTTTCTTT. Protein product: CASSLYSKNTEAFF.

CDR3 DNA: TGTGCCAGCAGCTCCCCAGGGACAGATACGCAGTATTTT. It yields the protein CASSSPGTDTQYF. The V gene is TRBV27, the J gene TRBJ2-3, with D tentatively TRBD1 (5 bases). The CDR3 contains 13 residues. Trimming stripped 6 bases from V and 3 bases from J, with 10 bases between. CDR1 and CDR2 (germline): MNHEY, SMNVEV (reference sequence).

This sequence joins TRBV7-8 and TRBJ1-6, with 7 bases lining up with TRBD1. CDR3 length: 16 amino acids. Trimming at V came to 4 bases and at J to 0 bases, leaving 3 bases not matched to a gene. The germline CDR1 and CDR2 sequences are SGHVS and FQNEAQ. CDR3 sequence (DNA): TGTGCCAGCAGCTGGGACAGCCGCTCCTATAATTCACCCCTCCACTTT. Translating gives CASSWDSRSYNSPLHF.

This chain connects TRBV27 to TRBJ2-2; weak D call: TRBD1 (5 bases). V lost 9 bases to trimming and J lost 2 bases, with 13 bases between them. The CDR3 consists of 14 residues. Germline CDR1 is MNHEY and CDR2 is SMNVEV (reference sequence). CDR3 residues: CARTHDRNTGELFF. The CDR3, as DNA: TGTGCCAGAACCCACGACAGAAACACCGGGGAGCTGTTTTTT.

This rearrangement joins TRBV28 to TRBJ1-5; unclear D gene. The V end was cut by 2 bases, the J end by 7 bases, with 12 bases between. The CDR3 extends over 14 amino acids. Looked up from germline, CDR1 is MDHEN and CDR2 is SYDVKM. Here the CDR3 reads CASSLGGRKQPQHF. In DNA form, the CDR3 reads TGTGCCAGCAGTTTAGGAGGGCGTAAACAGCCCCAGCATTTT.

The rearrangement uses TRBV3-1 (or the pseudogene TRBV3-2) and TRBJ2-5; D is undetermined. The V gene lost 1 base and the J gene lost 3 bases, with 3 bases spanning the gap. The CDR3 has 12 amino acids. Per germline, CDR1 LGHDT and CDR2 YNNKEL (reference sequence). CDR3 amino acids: CASSQVKETQYF. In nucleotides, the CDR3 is TGTGCCAGCAGCCAAGTTAAAGAGACCCAGTACTTC.

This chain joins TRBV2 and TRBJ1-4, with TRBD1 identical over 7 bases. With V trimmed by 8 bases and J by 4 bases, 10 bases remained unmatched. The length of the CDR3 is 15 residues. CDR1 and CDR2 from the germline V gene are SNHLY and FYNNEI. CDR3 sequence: CASGNKGQNNEKLFF. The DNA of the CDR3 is TGTGCCAGCGGTAACAAGGGACAGAATAATGAAAAACTGTTTTTT.

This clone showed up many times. CDR3 sequence reads: CASSARQALDGYTF. The CDR3 region has the DNA TGTGCCAGCAGCGCCCGACAGGCCCTTGATGGCTACACCTTC. The chain has TRBV7-9 and TRBJ1-2, with D possibly TRBD1 on 6 matching bases. Trimming shortened V by 5 bases and J by 6 bases, and 16 bases separated the two germline ends. The CDR3 spans 14 residues. Germline CDR1 is SEHNR and CDR2 is FQNEAQ (reference sequence).

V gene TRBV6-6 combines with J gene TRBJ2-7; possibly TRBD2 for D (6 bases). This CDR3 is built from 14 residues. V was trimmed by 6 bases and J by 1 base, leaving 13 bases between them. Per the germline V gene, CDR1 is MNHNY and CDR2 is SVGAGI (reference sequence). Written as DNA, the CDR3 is TGTGCCAGCAGCCTGGCCGGGGGATCCTACGAGCAGTACTTC. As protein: CASSLAGGSYEQYF.